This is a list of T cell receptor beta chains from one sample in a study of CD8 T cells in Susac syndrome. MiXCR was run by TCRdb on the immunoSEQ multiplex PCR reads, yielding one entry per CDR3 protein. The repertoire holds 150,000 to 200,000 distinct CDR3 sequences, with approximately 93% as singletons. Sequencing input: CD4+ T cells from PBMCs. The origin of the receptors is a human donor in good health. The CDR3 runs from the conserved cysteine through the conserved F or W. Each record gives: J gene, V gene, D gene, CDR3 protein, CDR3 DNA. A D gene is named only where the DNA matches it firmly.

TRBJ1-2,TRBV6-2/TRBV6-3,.,CASSPGARSYTF,TGTGCCAGCAGCCCCGGGGCGCGAAGCTACACCTTC
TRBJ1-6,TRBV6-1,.,CASSPRVAAYNSPLHF,TGTGCCAGCAGCCCGCGAGTGGCAGCCTATAATTCACCCCTCCACTTT
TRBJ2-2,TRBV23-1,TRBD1,CASSRPDRGHTGELFF,TGCGCCAGCAGTCGCCCGGACAGGGGCCACACCGGGGAGCTGTTTTTT
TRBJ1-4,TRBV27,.,CASSSRQNNEKLFF,TGTGCCAGCAGTTCCCGTCAGAATAATGAAAAACTGTTTTTT
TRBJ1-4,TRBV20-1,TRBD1,CSARDPRTGNEKLFF,TGCAGTGCTAGAGATCCCCGGACAGGGAATGAAAAACTGTTTTTT
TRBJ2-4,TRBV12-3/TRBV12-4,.,CASSLTVGVGTKNIQYF,TGTGCCAGCAGTTTGACCGTCGGGGTCGGAACCAAAAACATTCAGTACTTC
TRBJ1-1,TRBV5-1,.,CASSVQMNTEAFF,TGCGCCAGCAGTGTACAAATGAACACTGAAGCTTTCTTT
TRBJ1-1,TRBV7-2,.,CASSKTGYTEAFF,TGTGCCAGCAGCAAAACAGGCTACACTGAAGCTTTCTTT
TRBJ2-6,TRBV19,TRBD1,CAISDRAGANVLTF,TGTGCCATCTCAGACAGGGCTGGGGCCAACGTCCTGACTTTC
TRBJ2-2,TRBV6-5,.,CASSYWAPNTGELFF,TGTGCCAGCAGTTACTGGGCACCGAACACCGGGGAGCTGTTTTTT
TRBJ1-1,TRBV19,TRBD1,CASGQGTHTEAFF,TGTGCCAGCGGACAGGGGACACACACTGAAGCTTTCTTT
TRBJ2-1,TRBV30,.,CAWSLMGTVSSYNEQFF,TGTGCCTGGAGTTTAATGGGGACGGTTAGCTCCTACAATGAGCAGTTCTTC
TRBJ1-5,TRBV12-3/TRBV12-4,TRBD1,CASSTIPPGQGAGSNQPQHF,TGTGCCAGCAGTACAATACCCCCGGGACAGGGGGCGGGTAGCAATCAGCCCCAGCATTTT